A selection of T cell receptor beta chains follows, all from one sample in a study of human T cells and chemical hapten exposure. TCRdb used MiXCR to reprocess the RACE reads, holding one entry per CDR3 protein. The data hold about 81,000 distinct CDR3 sequences, with 7% to 8% observed a single time. Sample: whole blood, taken in connection with sensitization to the hapten diphenylcyclopropenone (DPC). These receptors came from a woman aged 25 to 39 with alopecia areata. Some clones in this sample may be carry-over from other donors' samples. CDR3s include the opening cysteine and the closing phenylalanine or tryptophan. Each record gives: CDR3 protein, CDR3 DNA, V gene, J gene, clone size, D gene. A D gene is named only where the DNA matches it firmly. A row's size may be missing; if present it is once, few, many or a size class.

CDR3: CASSPPGGMNTEAFF
DNA: TGTGCCAGCTCACCTCCTGGGGGGATGAACACTGAAGCTTTCTTT
V: TRBV18
J: TRBJ1-1
size: few
D: .

CDR3: CSIPDPSAYEQYF
DNA: TGCAGTATACCGGATCCGTCGGCCTACGAGCAGTACTTC
V: TRBV20-1
J: TRBJ2-7
size: few
D: .

CDR3: CASSSGQTWEPQHF
DNA: TGCGCCAGCAGCTCGGGGCAGACCTGGGAGCCCCAGCATTTT
V: TRBV5-1
J: TRBJ1-5
size: few
D: .

CDR3: CSVDLVSYNEQFF
DNA: TGCAGCGTTGACTTGGTGTCATACAATGAGCAGTTCTTC
V: TRBV29-1
J: TRBJ2-1
size: few
D: .

CDR3: CASSKGVPLTF
DNA: TGTGCCAGCAGCAAAGGGGTGCCGTTAACCTTC
V: TRBV14
J: TRBJ1-2
size: many
D: .

CDR3: CATSRTGGPTNEKLFF
DNA: TGTGCCACCAGCAGGACAGGGGGCCCAACTAATGAAAAACTGTTTTTT
V: TRBV15
J: TRBJ1-4
size: .
D: TRBD1

CDR3: CASSSTGMPSLGAYEQYF
DNA: TGTGCCAGCAGTAGTACAGGGATGCCGTCTTTAGGGGCCTACGAGCAGTACTTC
V: TRBV25-1
J: TRBJ2-7
size: many
D: .

CDR3: CSAPKAPGLDGYTF
DNA: TGCAGCGCCCCCAAAGCCCCCGGGCTTGATGGCTACACCTTC
V: TRBV29-1
J: TRBJ1-2
size: many
D: .

CDR3: CAWSPRSDGYNEQFF
DNA: TGTGCCTGGAGTCCCCGATCGGACGGATACAATGAGCAGTTCTTC
V: TRBV30
J: TRBJ2-1
size: many
D: .

CDR3: CSVPDRDHTDTQYF
DNA: TGCAGCGTTCCAGACAGGGACCACACAGATACGCAGTATTTT
V: TRBV29-1
J: TRBJ2-3
size: many
D: TRBD1

CDR3: CASSLWKNTEAFF
DNA: TGTGCCAGCAGCTTATGGAAGAACACTGAAGCTTTCTTT
V: TRBV7-3
J: TRBJ1-1
size: many
D: .

CDR3: CASSGRTGGLNSPLHF
DNA: TGTGCCAGCAGTGGAAGGACAGGGGGCCTCAATTCACCCCTCCACTTT
V: TRBV2
J: TRBJ1-6
size: few
D: TRBD1

CDR3: CASSPKEFGGELFF
DNA: TGTGCCAGCTCTCCGAAGGAGTTTGGCGGGGAGCTGTTTTTT
V: TRBV18
J: TRBJ2-2
size: many
D: .

CDR3: CASSEEALVGRADTQYF
DNA: TGTGCCAGCAGTGAAGAAGCCCTAGTCGGGAGGGCAGATACGCAGTATTTT
V: TRBV2
J: TRBJ2-3
size: many
D: TRBD2

CDR3: CSARLTTNEKLFF
DNA: TGCAGTGCTAGGCTAACAACTAATGAAAAACTGTTTTTT
V: TRBV20-1
J: TRBJ1-4
size: .
D: .

CDR3: CASSFRYSPLHF
DNA: TGTGCCAGCAGCTTCCGGTATTCACCCCTCCACTTT
V: TRBV11-2
J: TRBJ1-6
size: few
D: .

CDR3: CASRSPGRTSNTEAFF
DNA: TGTGCCAGCAGAAGCCCCGGCCGAACCTCGAACACTGAAGCTTTCTTT
V: TRBV7-8
J: TRBJ1-1
size: .
D: .

CDR3: CSVLPVQGHPLHF
DNA: TGCAGCGTTCTGCCAGTACAGGGTCATCCCCTCCACTTT
V: TRBV29-1
J: TRBJ1-6
size: .
D: .

CDR3: CASKFATGGSGANVLTF
DNA: TGTGCCAGTAAATTCGCTACCGGGGGCTCTGGGGCCAACGTCCTGACTTTC
V: TRBV12-3/TRBV12-4
J: TRBJ2-6
size: many
D: .

CDR3: CSAGRDRSYGYTF
DNA: TGCAGCGCCGGCAGGGACAGGAGCTATGGCTACACCTTC
V: TRBV29-1
J: TRBJ1-2
size: many
D: TRBD1

CDR3: CASGSQTSANTEAFF
DNA: TGTGCTAGTGGTTCGCAGACGTCGGCGAACACTGAAGCTTTCTTT
V: TRBV12-5
J: TRBJ1-1
size: .
D: .

CDR3: CASSFWYQETQYF
DNA: TGTGCCAGCAGCTTCTGGTACCAAGAGACCCAGTACTTC
V: TRBV5-4
J: TRBJ2-5
size: many
D: .

CDR3: CASSSNLGVGSPLHF
DNA: TGTGCCAGCAGCTCCAATTTGGGGGTAGGGTCACCCCTCCACTTT
V: TRBV7-6
J: TRBJ1-6
size: few
D: .

CDR3: CASSPTELASTDTQYF
DNA: TGTGCCAGCAGCCCCACCGAGCTAGCGAGCACAGATACGCAGTATTTT
V: TRBV9
J: TRBJ2-3
size: many
D: .

CDR3: CASSQSMGGTEAFF
DNA: TGTGCCAGCAGCCAAAGTATGGGGGGCACTGAAGCTTTCTTT
V: TRBV3-1
J: TRBJ1-1
size: many
D: .

CDR3: CASSPDRDYGYTF
DNA: TGTGCCAGCTCACCGGACAGGGACTATGGCTACACCTTC
V: TRBV18
J: TRBJ1-2
size: many
D: TRBD1

CDR3: CASRTTGFGELFF
DNA: TGTGCCAGCAGGACTACAGGGTTCGGGGAGCTGTTTTTT
V: TRBV7-9
J: TRBJ2-2
size: few
D: .

CDR3: CASSLVATEAFF
DNA: TGTGCCAGCAGCTTAGTCGCGACTGAAGCTTTCTTT
V: TRBV7-9
J: TRBJ1-1
size: .
D: .

CDR3: CAIRLAGGTDTQYF
DNA: TGTGCCATCAGACTAGCCGGAGGCACAGATACGCAGTATTTT
V: TRBV10-3
J: TRBJ2-3
size: .
D: .

CDR3: CASSIGTLTSTDTQYF
DNA: TGTGCCAGCAGTATCGGGACACTCACTAGCACAGATACGCAGTATTTT
V: TRBV6-1
J: TRBJ2-3
size: .
D: .

CDR3: CASSSGGEAFF
DNA: TGTGCCAGCAGTTCTGGGGGTGAAGCTTTCTTT
V: TRBV12-3/TRBV12-4
J: TRBJ1-1
size: .
D: .

CDR3: CSVGEGTHQPQHF
DNA: TGCAGCGTTGGGGAAGGGACGCACCAGCCCCAGCATTTT
V: TRBV29-1
J: TRBJ1-5
size: few
D: .

CDR3: CASSQELSSGDHTQYF
DNA: TGCGCCAGCAGCCAAGAGTTGTCTAGCGGTGACCATACGCAGTATTTT
V: TRBV4-1
J: TRBJ2-3
size: many
D: TRBD2

CDR3: CASSKGGYTF
DNA: TGTGCCAGCAGCAAGGGTGGCTACACCTTC
V: TRBV12-3/TRBV12-4
J: TRBJ1-2
size: many
D: .

CDR3: CASSFDPWAYNSPLHF
DNA: TGTGCCAGCAGTTTTGACCCATGGGCCTATAATTCACCCCTCCACTTT
V: TRBV6-5
J: TRBJ1-6
size: many
D: .

CDR3: CASSFPPTGAADTQYF
DNA: TGCGCCAGCAGCTTTCCTCCGACAGGGGCAGCAGATACGCAGTATTTT
V: TRBV5-1
J: TRBJ2-3
size: many
D: TRBD1

CDR3: CASSYGVALQDGYTF
DNA: TGTGCCAGCAGTTACGGGGTAGCCCTCCAGGATGGCTACACCTTC
V: TRBV6-5
J: TRBJ1-2
size: .
D: .

CDR3: CSARAPPARDIYEQYF
DNA: TGCAGTGCTAGAGCCCCCCCGGCCAGGGACATCTACGAGCAGTACTTC
V: TRBV20-1
J: TRBJ2-7
size: .
D: .

CDR3: CASSHSQGTLGGNTEAFF
DNA: TGCGCCAGCAGCCATAGCCAGGGGACCCTCGGCGGTAACACTGAAGCTTTCTTT
V: TRBV4-1
J: TRBJ1-1
size: many
D: .

CDR3: CASSNWSFEGYTF
DNA: TGTGCCAGCAGCAATTGGAGTTTCGAGGGCTACACCTTC
V: TRBV3-1
J: TRBJ1-2
size: many
D: .

CDR3: CASSPQEGEQYF
DNA: TGTGCCAGCAGCCCCCAGGAAGGGGAGCAGTACTTC
V: TRBV7-3
J: TRBJ2-7
size: .
D: .

CDR3: CATLGGGPEAFF
DNA: TGTGCCACCCTCGGAGGGGGCCCTGAAGCTTTCTTT
V: TRBV2
J: TRBJ1-1
size: many
D: TRBD1

CDR3: CASSDRASFYGYTF
DNA: TGTGCCAGCAGTGATAGGGCGTCCTTTTATGGCTACACCTTC
V: TRBV2
J: TRBJ1-2
size: .
D: .

CDR3: CASSRMGQGNQPQHF
DNA: TGTGCCAGCAGTCGCATGGGACAGGGGAATCAGCCCCAGCATTTT
V: TRBV12-3/TRBV12-4
J: TRBJ1-5
size: few
D: TRBD1

CDR3: CSVGERGHRDTQYF
DNA: TGCAGCGTTGGGGAGCGGGGGCACAGAGATACGCAGTATTTT
V: TRBV29-1
J: TRBJ2-3
size: .
D: TRBD2

CDR3: CAWTKRDRTTYEQYF
DNA: TGTGCCTGGACTAAACGGGACAGGACCACCTACGAGCAGTACTTC
V: TRBV30
J: TRBJ2-7
size: few
D: TRBD1

CDR3: CASSVTGQNTEAFF
DNA: TGCGCCAGCAGCGTTACCGGACAGAACACTGAAGCTTTCTTT
V: TRBV5-1
J: TRBJ1-1
size: .
D: .

CDR3: CASSLDRAINSPLHF
DNA: TGCGCCAGCAGCTTGGACAGGGCTATCAATTCACCCCTCCACTTT
V: TRBV5-1
J: TRBJ1-6
size: .
D: .

CDR3: CASSLAENQPQHF
DNA: TGTGCCAGCAGTTTAGCCGAAAATCAGCCCCAGCATTTT
V: TRBV12-3/TRBV12-4
J: TRBJ1-5
size: many
D: .

CDR3: CSARSGTGFYEQYF
DNA: TGCAGTGCGCGAAGTGGGACAGGATTCTACGAGCAGTACTTC
V: TRBV20-1
J: TRBJ2-7
size: .
D: TRBD1

CDR3: CASSQGADRGRNNQPQHF
DNA: TGTGCCAGCAGTCAAGGGGCCGACAGGGGTCGGAACAATCAGCCCCAGCATTTT
V: TRBV2
J: TRBJ1-5
size: .
D: TRBD1

CDR3: CASSLGQQAGANVLTF
DNA: TGTGCCAGCAGCTTGGGGCAACAGGCCGGGGCCAACGTCCTGACTTTC
V: TRBV5-6
J: TRBJ2-6
size: many
D: .

CDR3: CASSLAGGVGQYF
DNA: TGTGCCAGCAGTTTAGCGGGGGGCGTCGGGCAGTACTTC
V: TRBV12-3/TRBV12-4
J: TRBJ2-7
size: few
D: .

CDR3: CSVEGEMNTEAFF
DNA: TGCAGCGTTGAAGGTGAAATGAACACTGAAGCTTTCTTT
V: TRBV29-1
J: TRBJ1-1
size: many
D: .

CDR3: CASSRRDRGPYEQYF
DNA: TGTGCCAGCAGCCGCCGGGACAGGGGTCCCTACGAGCAGTACTTC
V: TRBV12-3/TRBV12-4
J: TRBJ2-7
size: many
D: TRBD1

CDR3: CSVDRGQETQYF
DNA: TGCAGCGTTGACCGGGGCCAAGAGACCCAGTACTTC
V: TRBV29-1
J: TRBJ2-5
size: many
D: .

CDR3: CASSPYPVLNTEAFF
DNA: TGTGCCAGCAGTCCCTACCCGGTTTTAAACACTGAAGCTTTCTTT
V: TRBV12-3/TRBV12-4
J: TRBJ1-1
size: few
D: .

CDR3: CASSYSQLPVDTF
DNA: TGTGCCAGCAGTTACTCACAGCTCCCAGTTGACACCTTC
V: TRBV6-6
J: TRBJ1-2
size: .
D: .

CDR3: CASSPNRDTQETQYF
DNA: TGTGCCAGCTCACCAAACCGGGACACCCAAGAGACCCAGTACTTC
V: TRBV18
J: TRBJ2-5
size: many
D: .

CDR3: CASTPRTGEHYEQYF
DNA: TGTGCCAGCACCCCTCGGACAGGGGAACACTACGAGCAGTACTTC
V: TRBV6-6
J: TRBJ2-7
size: .
D: TRBD1